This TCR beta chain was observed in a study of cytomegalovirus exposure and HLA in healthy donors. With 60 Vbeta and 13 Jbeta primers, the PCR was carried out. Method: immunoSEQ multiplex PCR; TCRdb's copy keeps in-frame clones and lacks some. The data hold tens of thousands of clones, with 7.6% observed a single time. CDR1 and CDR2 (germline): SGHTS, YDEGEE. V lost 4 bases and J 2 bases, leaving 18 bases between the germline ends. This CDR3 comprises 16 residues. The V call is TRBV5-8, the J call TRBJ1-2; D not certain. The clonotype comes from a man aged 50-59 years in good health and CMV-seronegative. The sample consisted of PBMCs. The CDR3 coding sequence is TGTGCCAGCAGCCCTCAAATCGGACTGTTAAACTATGGCTACACCTTC. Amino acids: CASSPQIGLLNYGYTF.